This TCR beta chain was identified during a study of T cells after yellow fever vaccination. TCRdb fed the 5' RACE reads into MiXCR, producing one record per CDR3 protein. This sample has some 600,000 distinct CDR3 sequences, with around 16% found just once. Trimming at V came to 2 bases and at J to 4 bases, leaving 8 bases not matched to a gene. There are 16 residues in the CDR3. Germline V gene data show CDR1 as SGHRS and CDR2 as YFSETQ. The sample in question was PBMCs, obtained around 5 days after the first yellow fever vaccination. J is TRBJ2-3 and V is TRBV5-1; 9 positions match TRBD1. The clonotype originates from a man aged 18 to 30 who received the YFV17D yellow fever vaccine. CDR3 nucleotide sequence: TGCGCCAGCAGCTTCGCCGGGACAGGGTGGTCAGATACGCAGTATTTT. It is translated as CASSFAGTGWSDTQYF.